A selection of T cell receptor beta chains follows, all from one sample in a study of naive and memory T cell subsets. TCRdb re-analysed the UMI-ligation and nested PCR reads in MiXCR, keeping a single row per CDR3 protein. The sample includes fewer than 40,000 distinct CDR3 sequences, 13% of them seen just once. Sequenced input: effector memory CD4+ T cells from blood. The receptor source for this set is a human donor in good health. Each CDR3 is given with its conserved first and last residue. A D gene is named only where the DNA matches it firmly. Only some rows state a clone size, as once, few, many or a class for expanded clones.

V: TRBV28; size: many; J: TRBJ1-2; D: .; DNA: TGTGCCAGCAGTTCACCAGGGGCTAACTATGGCTACACCTTC; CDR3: CASSSPGANYGYTF
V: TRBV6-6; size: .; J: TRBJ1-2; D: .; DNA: TGTGCCAGCAGCCCCGACAGGAACTATGGCTACACCTTC; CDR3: CASSPDRNYGYTF
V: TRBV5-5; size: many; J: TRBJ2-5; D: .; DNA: TGTGCCAGCAGCTTGACCCCGCGTCCCTCGGAGACCCAGTACTTC; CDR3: CASSLTPRPSETQYF
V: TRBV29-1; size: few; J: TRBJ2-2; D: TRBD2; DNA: TGCAGCGTTTCCGGAAGTCTAGCGGGGGGTTCGAAACGGCTGTTTTTT; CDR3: CSVSGSLAGGSKRLFF
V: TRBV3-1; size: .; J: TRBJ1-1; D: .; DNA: TGTGCCAGCAGCCGGTCCGGAGGGAACACTGAAGCTTTCTTT; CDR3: CASSRSGGNTEAFF
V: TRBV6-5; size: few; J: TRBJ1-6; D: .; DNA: TGTGCCAGCAGTTGGGGGGCAGGGAGTCCTTCACCCCTCCACTTT; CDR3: CASSWGAGSPSPLHF
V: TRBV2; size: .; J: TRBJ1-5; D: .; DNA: TGTGCCACCACCGGGACAAACACCAATCAGCCCCAGCATTTT; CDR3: CATTGTNTNQPQHF
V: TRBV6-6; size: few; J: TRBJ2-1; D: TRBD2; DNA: TGTGCCAGCAGTTACCGGGGGGGCGCGGGTATAGGGAATGAGCAGTTCTTC; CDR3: CASSYRGGAGIGNEQFF
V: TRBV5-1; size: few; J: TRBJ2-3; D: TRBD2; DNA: TGCGCCAGCAGCACAAACAGAGAGGGACTAGCGGGAGCAGATACGCAGTATTTT; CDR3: CASSTNREGLAGADTQYF
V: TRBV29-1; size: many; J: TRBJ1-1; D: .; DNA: TGCAGCGTTTGGAAGGGACAACAGAACACTGAAGCTTTCTTT; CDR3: CSVWKGQQNTEAFF
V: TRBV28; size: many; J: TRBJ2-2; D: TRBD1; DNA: TGTGCCAGCAGTTTACTTGGGACAGGGGGTACCGGGGAGCTGTTTTTT; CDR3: CASSLLGTGGTGELFF
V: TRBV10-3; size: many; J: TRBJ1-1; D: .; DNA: TGTGCCATCAGTGAGAGAGGTGAAGCTTTCTTT; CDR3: CAISERGEAFF
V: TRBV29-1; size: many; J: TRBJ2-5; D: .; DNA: TGCAGCGTTGACTTCGGGAAGACCCAGTACTTC; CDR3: CSVDFGKTQYF
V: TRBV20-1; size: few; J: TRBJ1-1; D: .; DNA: TGCAGTGCGCTCCCACGGGGCCGCGCGACCAGCACTGAAGCTTTCTTT; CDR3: CSALPRGRATSTEAFF
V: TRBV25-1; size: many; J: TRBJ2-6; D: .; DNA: TGTGCCAGCAGTTGTCAAGGGCCCAACGTCCTGACTTTC; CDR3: CASSCQGPNVLTF
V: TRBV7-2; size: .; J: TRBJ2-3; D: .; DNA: TGTGCCAGCAGCCCCGAAGGGGGGTTGAGCACAGATACGCAGTATTTT; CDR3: CASSPEGGLSTDTQYF
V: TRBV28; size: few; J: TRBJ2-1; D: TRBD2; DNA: TGTGCCAGCAGTCCCCACGGGACTAGCGGGAGGGCCAGGGGTGAGCAGTTCTTC; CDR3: CASSPHGTSGRARGEQFF
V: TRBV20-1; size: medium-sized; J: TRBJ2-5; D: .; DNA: TGCAGTGCTAGACCCGTTAGGAGAGAAGAGACCCAGTACTTC; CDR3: CSARPVRREETQYF
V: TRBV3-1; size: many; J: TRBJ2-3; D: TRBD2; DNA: TGTGCCAGCAGCCGAAGCGGGACTACCTTCACAGATACGCAGTATTTT; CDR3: CASSRSGTTFTDTQYF
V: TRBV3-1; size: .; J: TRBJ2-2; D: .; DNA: TGTGCCAGCAGCCTAAACATGAGGAGGACCGGGGAGCTGTTTTTT; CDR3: CASSLNMRRTGELFF
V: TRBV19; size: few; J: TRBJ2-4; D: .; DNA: TGTGCCAGTAGTATTACAGGGTCGGATATTCAGTACTTC; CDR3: CASSITGSDIQYF
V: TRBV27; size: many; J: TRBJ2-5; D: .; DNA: TGTGCCAGCAGTCCGAGAATTCGGGATAGGGGGGAGACCCAGTACTTC; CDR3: CASSPRIRDRGETQYF
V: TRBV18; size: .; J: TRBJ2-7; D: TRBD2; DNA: TGTGCCAGCTCACCGGGACTAGCGGGAGTCTTCGAGCAGTACTTC; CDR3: CASSPGLAGVFEQYF
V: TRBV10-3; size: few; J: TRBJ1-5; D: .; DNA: TGTGCCATCTCCCCGGGGGGACAATCAGCGCCTCAGCATTTT; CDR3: CAISPGGQSAPQHF
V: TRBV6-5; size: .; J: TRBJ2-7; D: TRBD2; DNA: TGTGCCAGCAGTTCGGGGGGACTTACCCCCTACGAGCAGTACTTC; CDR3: CASSSGGLTPYEQYF
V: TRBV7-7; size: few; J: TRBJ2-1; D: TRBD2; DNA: TGTGCCAGCAGCAACGGCCCTGAACAGCGGGAGAACTACAATGAGCAGTTCTTC; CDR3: CASSNGPEQRENYNEQFF
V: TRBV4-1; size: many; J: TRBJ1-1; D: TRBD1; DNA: TGCGCCAGCAGCCGACGAAGCCAGGGGGCTGGAACTGAAGCTTTCTTT; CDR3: CASSRRSQGAGTEAFF
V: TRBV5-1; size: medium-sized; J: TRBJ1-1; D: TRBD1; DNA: TGCGCCAGCAGCCAGGGACAGGGGGCCCTTCTATTGGAAGCTTTCTTT; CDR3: CASSQGQGALLLEAFF
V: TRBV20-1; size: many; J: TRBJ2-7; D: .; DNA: TGCAGTGCTGTTGGACCCCCGCGCTACGAGCAGTACTTC; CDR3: CSAVGPPRYEQYF
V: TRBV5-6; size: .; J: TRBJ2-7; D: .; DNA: TGTGCCAGCAGCTTGGAACCCATTACCTACGAGCAGTACTTC; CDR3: CASSLEPITYEQYF
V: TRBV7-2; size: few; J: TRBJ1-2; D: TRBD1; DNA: TGTGCCAGCAGCCCACGACAATCTACAGGGGTGGACTATGGCTACACCTTC; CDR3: CASSPRQSTGVDYGYTF
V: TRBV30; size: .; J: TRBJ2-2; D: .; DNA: TGTGCCTGGAGTTGGGGCGGGGAGCTGTTTTTT; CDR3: CAWSWGGELFF
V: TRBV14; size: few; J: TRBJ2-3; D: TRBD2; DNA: TGTGCCAGCAGCTCTCGGACTAGCGCTAGCACAGATACGCAGTATTTT; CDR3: CASSSRTSASTDTQYF
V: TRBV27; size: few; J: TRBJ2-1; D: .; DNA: TGTGCCAGCAGTCCGGGCCTACGCTCCTACAATGAGCAGTTCTTC; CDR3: CASSPGLRSYNEQFF
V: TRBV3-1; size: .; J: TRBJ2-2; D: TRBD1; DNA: TGTGCCAGCAGCCTCAACAGGGGGCGGGGGGAGCTGTTTTTT; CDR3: CASSLNRGRGELFF
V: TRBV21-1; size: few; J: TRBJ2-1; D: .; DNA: TGTGCCAGCGGAGGGAGAGGGGTCTACAATGAGCAGTTCTTC; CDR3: CASGGRGVYNEQFF
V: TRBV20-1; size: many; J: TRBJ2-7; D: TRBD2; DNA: TGCAGTGCTGTTTCGGGAGGGACGACCGAGCAGTACTTC; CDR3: CSAVSGGTTEQYF
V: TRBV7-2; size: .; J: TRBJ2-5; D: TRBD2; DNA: TGTGCCAGCAGGGGTAGCGGGAGTGAGACCCAGTACTTC; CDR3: CASRGSGSETQYF
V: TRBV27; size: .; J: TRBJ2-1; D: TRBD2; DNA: TGTGCCAGCAGTTCCTCCGGGACTAGCGGGAGCTTCTTC; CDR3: CASSSSGTSGSFF
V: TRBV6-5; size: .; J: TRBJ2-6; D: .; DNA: TGTGCCAGCAGGCTCAACTCTGGGGCCAACGTCCTGACTTTC; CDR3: CASRLNSGANVLTF
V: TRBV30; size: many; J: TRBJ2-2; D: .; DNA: TGTGCCTGGAGCCGGACAGCCACCGGGGAGCTGTTTTTT; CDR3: CAWSRTATGELFF
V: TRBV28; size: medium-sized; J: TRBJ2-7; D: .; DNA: TGTGCCAGCAGTTTGGGGATCCTCGCCGAGCAGTACTTC; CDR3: CASSLGILAEQYF
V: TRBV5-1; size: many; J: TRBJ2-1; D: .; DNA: TGCGCCAGCAACGAGGGAGGAGTTGAGAATGAGCAGTTCTTC; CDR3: CASNEGGVENEQFF
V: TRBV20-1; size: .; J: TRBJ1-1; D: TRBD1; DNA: TGCAGTGCGCAGGGGGCCCTGAAAACTACTGAAGCTTTCTTT; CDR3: CSAQGALKTTEAFF
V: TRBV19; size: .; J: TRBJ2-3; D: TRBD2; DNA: TGTGCCAGTAGGTTAATAGCGGGAGGTGCAGATACGCAGTATTTT; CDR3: CASRLIAGGADTQYF
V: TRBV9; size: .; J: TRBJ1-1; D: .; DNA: TGTGCCAGCAGCCCGAGGAACCCGCGGAACACTGAAGCTTTCTTT; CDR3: CASSPRNPRNTEAFF
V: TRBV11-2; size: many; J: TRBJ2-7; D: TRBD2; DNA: TGTGCCAGCAGCTCCCCGCGACTAGCGGGAGGGGTCTACGAGCAGTACTTC; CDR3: CASSSPRLAGGVYEQYF
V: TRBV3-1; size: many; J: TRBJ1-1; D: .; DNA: TGTGCCAGCAGCCAAGGGTTGGGGATGGGGTTGAGCGCTGAAGCTTTCTTT; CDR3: CASSQGLGMGLSAEAFF
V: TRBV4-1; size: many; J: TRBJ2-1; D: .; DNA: TGCGCCAGCAGCCAAGAGCAGGGCTGGGATTCTGAGCAGTTCTTC; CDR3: CASSQEQGWDSEQFF
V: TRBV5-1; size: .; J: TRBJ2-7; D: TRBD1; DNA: TGCGCCAGCAGCATAGAAGGGACAGGGTCGAAGTACTTC; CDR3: CASSIEGTGSKYF
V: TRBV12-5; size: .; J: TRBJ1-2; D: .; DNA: TGTGCTAGTGGCCGGGTCAGGGAGTCATATGGCTACACCTTC; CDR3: CASGRVRESYGYTF
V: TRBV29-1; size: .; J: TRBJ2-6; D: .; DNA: TGCAGCGTTGAGGGGAGTGGCGCTGGGGCCAACGTCCTGACTTTC; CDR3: CSVEGSGAGANVLTF
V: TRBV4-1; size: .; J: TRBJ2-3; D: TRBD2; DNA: TGCGCCAGCAGCCAAGAACTAGCGGGAGGGAGAGATACGCAGTATTTT; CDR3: CASSQELAGGRDTQYF
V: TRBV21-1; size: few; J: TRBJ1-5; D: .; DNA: TGTGCCAGCAGCAAAGCGGCCAGAAGCAATCAGCCCCAGCATTTT; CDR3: CASSKAARSNQPQHF
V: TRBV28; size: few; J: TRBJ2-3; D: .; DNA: TGTGCCAGCACCTTGGTTGATAGGACAGATACGCAGTATTTT; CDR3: CASTLVDRTDTQYF